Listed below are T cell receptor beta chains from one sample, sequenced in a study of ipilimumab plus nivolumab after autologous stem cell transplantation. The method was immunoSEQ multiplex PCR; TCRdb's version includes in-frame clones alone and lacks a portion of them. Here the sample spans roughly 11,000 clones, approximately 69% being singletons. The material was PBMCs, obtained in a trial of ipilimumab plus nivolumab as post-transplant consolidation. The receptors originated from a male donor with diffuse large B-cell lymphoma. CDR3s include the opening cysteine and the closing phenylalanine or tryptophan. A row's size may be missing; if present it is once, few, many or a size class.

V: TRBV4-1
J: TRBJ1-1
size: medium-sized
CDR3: CASSQGGEAFF

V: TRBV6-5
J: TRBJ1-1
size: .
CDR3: CASSFAGTEAFF

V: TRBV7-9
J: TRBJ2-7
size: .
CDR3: CASSFSAYEQYF

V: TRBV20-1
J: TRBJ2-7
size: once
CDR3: CSASWALEQYF

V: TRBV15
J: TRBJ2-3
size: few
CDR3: CATSVRQGTDTQYF

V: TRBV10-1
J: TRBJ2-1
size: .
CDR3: CASKASGGREQFF

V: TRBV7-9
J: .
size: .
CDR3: CASSLALTSYEQYF

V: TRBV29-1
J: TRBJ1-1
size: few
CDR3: CSVEYPSASRGAFF

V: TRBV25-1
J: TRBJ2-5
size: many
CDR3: CASSDPIQETQYF

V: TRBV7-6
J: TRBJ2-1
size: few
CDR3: CASSLEGSSNEQFF

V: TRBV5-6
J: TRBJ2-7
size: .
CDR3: CASTSTGNYEQYF

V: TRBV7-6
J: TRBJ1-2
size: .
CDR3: CASSLGGDGYTF

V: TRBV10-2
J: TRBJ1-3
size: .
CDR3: CASSDSGVRFGNTIYF

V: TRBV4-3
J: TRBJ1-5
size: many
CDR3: CASSPSTGINQPQHF

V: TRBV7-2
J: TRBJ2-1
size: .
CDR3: CASSFLAGTPGEQFF

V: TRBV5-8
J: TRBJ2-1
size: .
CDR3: CASSLLPGGVGNEQFF

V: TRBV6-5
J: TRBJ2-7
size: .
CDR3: CASSGPYEQYF

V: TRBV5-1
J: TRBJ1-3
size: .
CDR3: CASSLAERGHGNTIYF

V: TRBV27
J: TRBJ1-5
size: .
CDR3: CASSSRGATTRQPQHF

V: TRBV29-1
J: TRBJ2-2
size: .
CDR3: CSVVLAGGRTGELFF

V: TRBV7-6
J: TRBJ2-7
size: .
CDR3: CASSLVGASGGNYEQYF

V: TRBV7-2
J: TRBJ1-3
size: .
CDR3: CASSPDRGGNTIYF

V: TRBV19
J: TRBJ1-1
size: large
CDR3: CATRFSGTEAFF

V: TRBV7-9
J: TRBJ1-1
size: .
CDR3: CASSPTHLNTEAFF

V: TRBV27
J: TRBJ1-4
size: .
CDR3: CASSLNPGQGFDPTEKLFF

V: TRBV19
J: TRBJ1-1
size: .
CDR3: CASTEGRDDTEAFF

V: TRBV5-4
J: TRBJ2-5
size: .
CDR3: CASSSGQGARETQYF

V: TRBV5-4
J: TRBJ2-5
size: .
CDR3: CASSLEETQYF

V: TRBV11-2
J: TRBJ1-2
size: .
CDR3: CASSLARQPGHMNYGYTF

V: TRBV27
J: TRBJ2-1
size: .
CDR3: CASNPNRQVLHEQFF

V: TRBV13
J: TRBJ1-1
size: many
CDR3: CASSLDYRSTEAFF

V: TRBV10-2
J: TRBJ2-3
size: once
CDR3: CASNPQRGRDDTQYF